What follows are 30 T cell receptor beta chains derived from one specimen sequenced in a study of T cell repertoires in cytomegalovirus infection. A single record per CDR3 protein comes from TCRdb applying MiXCR to the reads. Of some 170,000 distinct CDR3 sequences listed, roughly a sixth were seen once; the top ten hold around 27%. The sequenced material came from CD8+ T cells from PBMCs. The receptor source for this set is a human donor in good health (CMV status not recorded). Some clones in this sample may be carry-over from other donors' samples.

This clonotype was seen a handful of times. The CDR3 carries no conserved terminal phenylalanine or tryptophan, so it likely arises from a read error. The DNA is left out, because the CDR3 cannot be placed on it with certainty; the CDR3 is given as TCRdb lists it. The rearrangement uses TRBV11-2 and TRBJ1-1; TRBD1, the table's D call, was not compared with the DNA. With termini counted, the CDR3 has 10 amino acids. CDR1 and CDR2 (germline): SGHAT, FQNNGV. The CDR3 spells CASSLATGSL.

V usage is TRBV12-3 or TRBV12-4 and J usage is TRBJ2-6, with D unclear. V lost 5 bases and J lost 1, with 18 bases in between. The CDR3 has 18 residues. CDR3 loop: CASSNLVGSLSGANVLTF. CDR3 DNA sequence: TGTGCCAGCAGTAACCTGGTGGGGTCCTTATCTGGGGCCAACGTCCTGACTTTC.

This clonotype turned up a few times. The J gene is TRBJ1-1, the V gene TRBV7-2; D gene unclear. Germline CDR1 is SGHTA and CDR2 is FQGNSA. With 0 bases removed from V and 5 bases from J, the gap between germline ends came to 10 bases. This CDR3 has 14 residues. The CDR3 protein is CASSLAARKTEAFF. CDR3 coding DNA: TGTGCCAGCAGCTTAGCGGCCCGGAAGACTGAAGCTTTCTTT.

The CDR3 is CASSLSVSGELEFYEQYF. The DNA of the CDR3 is TGTGCCAGCAGTTTATCGGTCTCGGGGGAGCTAGAGTTCTACGAGCAGTACTTC. The chain carries TRBV28 and TRBJ2-7; maybe TRBD2 (6 bases). Germline V gene lookup returns CDR1 MDHEN and CDR2 SYDVKM. V was cut by 1 base and J by 3 bases, with 22 bases left in between. This CDR3 has 18 amino acids.

This clonotype came up a few times. The chain couples TRBV7-8 to TRBJ2-1, with 8 bases matching TRBD1. The ends lost 1 base at V and 9 bases at J; junction bases unmatched: 11. The length of the CDR3 is 16 residues. Germline CDR1 is SGHVS and CDR2 is FQNEAQ. CDR3 sequence reads: CASSLDPTGVVSEQFF. The CDR3 DNA reads TGTGCCAGCAGCTTAGACCCGACAGGGGTTGTGAGTGAGCAGTTCTTC.

In its sample, this clonotype was seen a few times. The V gene is TRBV12-3 or TRBV12-4, the J gene TRBJ2-1; no clear D. The CDR3 totals 13 residues. Trimming stripped 1 base from V and 4 bases from J, with 5 bases between. The CDR3 here is CASSLGPYNEQFF. In DNA form, the CDR3 reads TGTGCCAGCAGTTTAGGACCTTACAATGAGCAGTTCTTC.

CDR3 coding DNA: TGTGCCAGCAGCTTAGAGATTAGGGGGGCAACTAATGAAAAACTGTTTTTT. It yields the protein CASSLEIRGATNEKLFF. This chain uses TRBV7-9 with TRBJ1-4; a possible D gene is TRBD1 (6 bases). Germline CDR1 SEHNR, CDR2 FQNEAQ (reference sequence). Trimming removed 1 base at V and 0 bases at J, with 12 bases between. The CDR3 is made up of 17 amino acids.

This clonotype occurred a few times. The gene calls are TRBV28 and TRBJ1-1; D is possibly TRBD1 (5 bases). There are 15 residues in the CDR3. Trimming removed 7 bases from V and 4 bases from J, with 19 bases in between. Germline assignment: CDR1 MDHEN and CDR2 SYDVKM. CDR3 residues: CASTLGRAGFTEAFF. The CDR3 DNA follows: TGTGCCAGCACCCTAGGCAGGGCAGGGTTCACTGAAGCTTTCTTT.

The chain combines TRBV5-6 with TRBJ2-1, with D perhaps matching TRBD2 (6 bases). With 4 bases removed from V and 4 bases from J, the gap between germline ends came to 15 bases. The CDR3 loop spans 15 amino acids. Germline lookup yields CDR1 SGHDT and CDR2 YYEEEE. The CDR3 DNA reads TGTGCCAGCAGCCGGACTACCGGAGTATACAATGAGCAGTTCTTC. It codes for CASSRTTGVYNEQFF.

The CDR3 sequence is CASSLANRIYNEQFF. CDR3 DNA sequence: TGTGCCAGCAGCTTAGCTAACAGGATCTACAATGAGCAGTTCTTC. The chain couples TRBV7-2 to TRBJ2-1; perhaps TRBD1 as D (5 bases). Germline V lookup: CDR1 SGHTA, CDR2 FQGNSA. Trimming took off 0 bases at V and 3 bases at J, with 9 bases between the two ends. The CDR3 runs 15 residues.

This chain's CDR3 is CSADRERLLSYTF. Written as DNA, the CDR3 is TGCAGTGCCGACCGAGAGCGGCTTCTCTCCTACACCTTC. V gene TRBV20-1 combines with J gene TRBJ1-2; D unclear. The germline CDR1 and CDR2 sequences are DFQATT and SNEGSKA (reference sequence). Deletions cut 6 bases from V and 10 bases from J, with 21 bases between. CDR3 size: 13 residues.

The chain has TRBV3-1 and TRBJ1-2, with no clear D. This CDR3 has 13 amino acids. V gave up 4 bases and J gave up 4 bases, with 10 bases separating them. Germline values: CDR1 LGHDT, CDR2 YNNKEL (reference sequence). CDR3: CASSPGGSYGYTF. The CDR3 DNA follows: TGTGCCAGCAGCCCCGGCGGTTCCTATGGCTACACCTTC.

This clonotype was detected a few times. The chain carries TRBV30 and TRBJ2-2; TRBD2 is a possible D gene (6 bases). Trimming removed 4 bases at V and 5 bases at J, with 11 bases between. CDR1 GTSNPN and CDR2 SVGIG come from the germline V gene (reference sequence). This CDR3 comprises 13 residues. CDR3 protein: CAWNRERTGELFF. CDR3 coding DNA: TGTGCCTGGAACCGGGAGAGGACCGGGGAGCTGTTTTTT.

This clonotype was observed a handful of times. An end of the junction differs from the germline gene, which may be a read error. The rearrangement joins TRBV11-1 to TRBJ2-1; TRBD2 might be the D (6 bases). Germline assignment: CDR1 SGHAT and CDR2 FQDESV (reference sequence). The CDR3 is made up of 14 amino acids. CDR3 nucleotide sequence: TGTGCCAGCAGCTTATGGGACTCCAACAATGAGCAGTTCTTC. It translates to CASSLWDSNNEQFF.

This clonotype came up a few times. The rearrangement joins TRBV7-9 to TRBJ2-7, with unresolved D. Looked up from germline, CDR1 is SEHNR and CDR2 is FQNEAQ (reference sequence). Trimming cost V 4 bases and J 7 bases, with 11 bases left between them. The CDR3 contains 12 residues. CDR3 protein: CASSSGSGEQYF. In DNA, the CDR3 is TGTGCCAGCAGCTCCGGGTCGGGTGAGCAGTACTTC. The complete variable domain, with remaining parts taken from reference TRBV7-9 and TRBJ2-7, reads DTGVSQNPRHKITKRGQNVTFRCDPISEHNRLYWYRQTLGQGPEFLTYFQNEAQLEKSRLLSDRFSAERPKGSFSTLEIQRTEQGDSAMYLCASSSGSGEQYFGPGTRLTVT.

The chain employs TRBV25-1 and TRBJ2-7, with 7 positions matching TRBD1. The V gene end was trimmed by 6 bases and the J gene end by 3 bases; junction bases not matched to a gene: 8. Germline CDR1 and CDR2: MGHDK and SYGVNS. The CDR3 is 14 residues long. CDR3 region: CASSPDRTNYEQYF. CDR3 coding DNA: TGTGCCAGCAGCCCGGACAGGACGAACTACGAGCAGTACTTC.

The chain couples TRBV7-2 to TRBJ1-6; TRBD1 aligns across 9 bases. In germline, CDR1 is SGHTA, CDR2 FQGNSA. CDR3 length equals 16 residues. V trimming: 5 bases; J trimming: 9 bases; junction bases outside the gene matches: 11. The CDR3 DNA sequence: TGTGCCAGCAGCCCCTCACAGGGGGCATTAAGTTCACCCCTCCACTTT. Amino acids: CASSPSQGALSSPLHF.

This clonotype was detected only once. This chain links TRBV28 with TRBJ1-5; D unclear. This CDR3 is 14 amino acids long. The germline CDR1 and CDR2 sequences are MDHEN and SYDVKM. V lost 8 bases and J 3 bases, leaving 14 bases between the germline ends. The CDR3 is CASLTRENNQPQHF. For the CDR3, the DNA is TGTGCCAGCCTCACAAGGGAGAACAATCAGCCCCAGCATTTT.

This chain connects TRBV5-6 to TRBJ2-1; 7 bases agree with TRBD1. V was clipped by 3 bases and J by 6 bases; unmatched bases: 3. Germline lookup yields CDR1 SGHDT and CDR2 YYEEEE. The CDR3 sequence is 13 residues long. CDR3 protein: CASSWGQINEQFF. CDR3 sequence (DNA): TGTGCCAGCAGCTGGGGACAGATCAATGAGCAGTTCTTC.

CDR3 in DNA: TGTGCCAGCACAACAGGGGGCAGGGAAGCTTTCTTT. Amino acid sequence: CASTTGGREAFF. This sequence joins TRBV19 and TRBJ1-1; 9 nucleotides line up with TRBD1. CDR3 size: 12 residues. V gave up 9 bases and J gave up 8 bases; unmatched junction bases: 7. Germline CDR1 is LNHDA and CDR2 is SQIVND (reference sequence).

The chain links TRBV12-3 or TRBV12-4 to TRBJ2-1; the match to TRBD1 covers 7 bases. V trimming: 8 bases; J trimming: 5 bases; junction bases outside the gene matches: 3. This CDR3 has 12 residues. The DNA of the CDR3 is TGTGCCAGCGACAGGGAGAACAATGAGCAGTTCTTC. As protein: CASDRENNEQFF.

This clonotype was counted between two and nine times. This chain connects TRBV20-1 to TRBJ1-2; 9 bases map to TRBD1. CDR3 size: 13 residues. CDR1 and CDR2 from the germline V gene are DFQATT and SNEGSKA (reference sequence). The V gene end was trimmed by 6 bases and the J gene end by 4 bases; junction bases not matched to a gene: 6. The CDR3 nucleotides read TGCAGTGCCAGGGACAGGGAGTTCTATGGCTACACCTTC. Protein product: CSARDREFYGYTF.

This chain connects TRBV19 to TRBJ2-1; D remains unclear. There are 15 residues in the CDR3. Germline loops: CDR1 LNHDA, CDR2 SQIVND (reference sequence). Trimming removed 1 base at V and 6 bases at J, with 13 bases between. In DNA, the CDR3 is TGTGCCAGTAGTATAGGAAAGGGCCATGGCAATGAGCAGTTCTTC. Its translation is CASSIGKGHGNEQFF.

For this clonotype: Germline and junction disagree at one end, which may indicate a read error. The CDR3 coding sequence is TGTGCCAGCACCTTGGGGGCCACTCTGAGCAATGAGCAGTTCTTC. This gives the protein CASTLGATLSNEQFF. The chain recombines TRBV5-6 with TRBJ2-1; D perhaps matches TRBD1 (6 bases). The CDR3 is 15 amino acids. Per the germline V gene, CDR1 is SGHDT and CDR2 is YYEEEE.

The rearrangement joins TRBV5-1 to TRBJ2-2; no firm D call. Trimming removed 2 bases from V and 7 bases from J, with 6 bases in between. Germline V gene lookup returns CDR1 SGHRS and CDR2 YFSETQ. The CDR3 runs to 12 residues. In DNA, the CDR3 is TGCGCCAGCAGCTTTTATATCGGGGAGCTGTTTTTT. Protein product: CASSFYIGELFF. The whole variable domain, filled in from reference TRBV5-1 and TRBJ2-2, reads KAGVTQTPRYLIKTRGQQVTLSCSPISGHRSVSWYQQTPGQGLQFLFEYFSETQRNKGNFPGRFSGRQFSNSRSEMNVSTLELGDSALYLCASSFYIGELFFGEGSRLTVL.

The chain carries TRBV14 and TRBJ1-1, with 12 positions matching TRBD1. The CDR3 runs 14 residues. V trimming: 6 bases; J trimming: 7 bases; junction bases outside the gene matches: 6. Germline lookup yields CDR1 SGHDN and CDR2 FVKESK. CDR3 sequence: CASSWGQGAVEAFF. DNA of the CDR3: TGTGCCAGCAGTTGGGGACAGGGGGCTGTTGAAGCTTTCTTT.

This clonotype was observed a handful of times. The CDR3, as DNA: TGTGCCAGCAGTTTCGAAATAAACACTGAAGCTTTCTTT. Amino acids: CASSFEINTEAFF. The chain has TRBV28 and TRBJ1-1; D ambiguous. The length of the CDR3 is 13 residues. Looked up from germline, CDR1 is MDHEN and CDR2 is SYDVKM. V lost 3 bases and J lost 2, with 7 bases in between.

This clonotype appeared a few times. The chain is built from TRBV7-9 and TRBJ2-2; no clear D gene. This CDR3 comprises 12 residues. Deletions cut 6 bases from V and 6 bases from J, with 8 bases between. Per germline, CDR1 SEHNR and CDR2 FQNEAQ (reference sequence). The CDR3 loop is CASSRVPGELFF. CDR3 bases: TGTGCCAGCAGTAGGGTTCCCGGGGAGCTGTTTTTT.

There are a few counts of this clonotype. The genes are TRBV7-9 and TRBJ1-2; maybe TRBD1 (6 bases). From germline, CDR1 is SEHNR and CDR2 FQNEAQ (reference sequence). The CDR3 is made up of 14 amino acids. CDR3 region: CVAWGGQTNYGYTF. Written as DNA, the CDR3 is TGTGTGGCGTGGGGGGGGCAGACTAACTATGGCTACACCTTC.

The genes are TRBV6-1 and TRBJ1-2; no definite D call. The CDR3 totals 11 residues. Deletions cut 8 bases from V and 8 bases from J, with 12 bases between. Looked up from germline, CDR1 is MNHNS and CDR2 is SASEGT. The DNA of the CDR3 is TGTGCCAGCGGAATGATGGGCGGCTACACCTTC. Amino acids: CASGMMGGYTF.